The 5 T cell receptor beta chains listed next were all sequenced from one sample in a study of blood T cells in healthy people across ages. The authors ran a second PCR of about 7 to 11 cycles using a sample-barcoded 5' primer and a J-beta primer mix. TCRdb reprocessed the 5' RACE reads via MiXCR and lists one record per CDR3 protein. The table lists around 820,000 distinct CDR3 sequences, 25% of them singletons. The data also belong to a second study, concerning T cells of mothers and their children.

Sequences were obtained from blood. These receptors were collected from a boy younger than 18 in good health.

In its sample, this clonotype was seen a few times. The chain combines TRBV7-2 with TRBJ2-5; D gene ambiguous. The germline gives CDR1 SGHTA, CDR2 FQGNSA. CDR3 length: 11 residues. V was cut by 4 bases and J by 11 bases, with 11 bases left in between. CDR3 in amino acids: CASSYDLPQYF. The CDR3 nucleotides are TGTGCCAGCAGCTATGACTTACCGCAGTACTTC.

This clonotype was recorded a few times. This chain's CDR3 is CSVEARSLSSGANVLTF. CDR3 DNA sequence: TGCAGCGTTGAAGCCAGGAGCCTTAGCTCTGGGGCCAACGTCCTGACTTTC. The chain is built from TRBV29-1 and TRBJ2-6, with no clear D. CDR3 length equals 17 residues. Germline-derived CDR1 and CDR2 are SQVTM and ANQGSEA. Trimming removed 1 base from V and 0 bases from J, with 13 bases in between.

This chain uses TRBV9 with TRBJ2-1, with D possibly TRBD2 on 5 matching bases. Germline V CDR1 and CDR2: SGDLS, YYNGEE. Trimming removed 1 base at V and 4 bases at J, with 6 bases between. The CDR3 is made up of 13 amino acids. CDR3 protein: CASSVRGYNEQFF. For the CDR3, the DNA is TGTGCCAGCAGCGTACGGGGTTACAATGAGCAGTTCTTC. The whole variable domain, filled in from reference TRBV9 and TRBJ2-1, reads DSGVTQTPKHLITATGQRVTLRCSPRSGDLSVYWYQQSLDQGLQFLIQYYNGEERAKGNILERFSAQQFPDLHSELNLSSLELGDSALYFCASSVRGYNEQFFGPGTRLTVL.

The rearrangement uses TRBV12-3 or TRBV12-4 and TRBJ2-3, with TRBD2 matching 8 bases. This CDR3 region has 14 residues. Germline trimming cut 8 bases from V and 8 bases from J; bases unmatched to any gene: 12. The CDR3 region has the DNA TGTGCCAGCGGCCGCGGGGGGCCCAGAATTACGCAGTATTTT. Its translation is CASGRGGPRITQYF.

The chain is built from TRBV28 and TRBJ2-2; possible D gene TRBD2, 6 bases. CDR3 length equals 15 residues. Germline assignment: CDR1 MDHEN and CDR2 SYDVKM. V dropped 1 base and J dropped 6 bases, with 12 bases sitting between them. CDR3 sequence (DNA): TGTGCCAGCAGTTTATATTCTCCGGGGGCCGGGGAGCTGTTTTTT. Translated: CASSLYSPGAGELFF.